This entry features one TCR beta chain sequence. This sample was taken from a study of T cell changes during pregnancy in multiple sclerosis. Profiling relied on immunoSEQ multiplex PCR, and the TCRdb table lists in-frame clones only, not all of them. Of fewer than 75,000 clones in the sample, approximately 93% were seen once. Losses at the gene ends were 3 bases for V and 8 bases for J; bases not matched to a gene: 6. CDR3 size: 13 residues. Germline V lookup: CDR1 SGHTA, CDR2 FQGNSA. This chain joins TRBV7-2 and TRBJ1-2, with 7 bases lining up with TRBD1. This TCR came from a female donor with multiple sclerosis, enrolled in a pregnancy study. Sequencing used peripheral blood, obtained in the second trimester of pregnancy. This CDR3 reads CASSFGQEEGYTF. Written as DNA, the CDR3 is TGTGCCAGCAGCTTCGGACAGGAGGAAGGCTACACCTTC.